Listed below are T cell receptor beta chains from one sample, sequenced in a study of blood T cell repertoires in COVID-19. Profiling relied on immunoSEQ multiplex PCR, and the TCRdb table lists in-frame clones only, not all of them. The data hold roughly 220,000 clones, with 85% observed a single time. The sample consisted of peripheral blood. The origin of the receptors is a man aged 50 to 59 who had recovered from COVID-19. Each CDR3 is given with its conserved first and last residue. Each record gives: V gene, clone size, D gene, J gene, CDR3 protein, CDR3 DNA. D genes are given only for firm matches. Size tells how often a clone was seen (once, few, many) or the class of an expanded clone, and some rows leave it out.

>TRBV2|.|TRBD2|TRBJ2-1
CAKSLAGVSEQFF
TGTGCCAAAAGTCTAGCGGGAGTGTCTGAGCAGTTCTTC
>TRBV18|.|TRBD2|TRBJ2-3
CASSPQTSGRASDTQYF
TGTGCCAGCTCACCACAGACTAGCGGGAGGGCTTCAGATACGCAGTATTTT
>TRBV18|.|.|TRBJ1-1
CASSRGGVNTEAFF
TGTGCCAGCTCACGGGGGGGAGTAAACACTGAAGCTTTCTTT
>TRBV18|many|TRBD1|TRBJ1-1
CASSWDRRNTEAFF
TGTGCCAGCTCCTGGGACAGGAGGAACACTGAAGCTTTCTTT
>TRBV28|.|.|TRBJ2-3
CASSFGKSDTQYF
TGTGCCAGCAGTTTCGGGAAGTCCGATACGCAGTATTTT
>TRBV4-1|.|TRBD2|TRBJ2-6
CASSQESPRLAGAGANVLTF
TGCGCCAGCAGCCAAGAATCCCCCAGACTAGCGGGAGCTGGGGCCAACGTCCTGACTTTC
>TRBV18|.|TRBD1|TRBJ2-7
CASSPGQGAYEQYF
TGTGCCAGCTCACCTGGACAGGGAGCCTACGAGCAGTACTTC
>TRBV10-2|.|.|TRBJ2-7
CASKLNYEQYF
TGCGCCAGCAAACTTAACTACGAGCAGTACTTC
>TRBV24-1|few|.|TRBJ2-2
CATSDPPRAGELFF
TGTGCCACCAGTGACCCCCCCCGGGCCGGGGAGCTGTTTTTT
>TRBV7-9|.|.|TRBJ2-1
CASSLGFGRSSSYNEQFF
TGTGCCAGCAGCTTGGGTTTTGGGAGATCGAGCTCCTACAATGAGCAGTTCTTC